These 24 T cell receptor beta chains share one sample of origin, sequenced in a study of T-cell memory formation after mild COVID-19. TCRdb reprocessed the 5' RACE reads via MiXCR and lists one record per CDR3 protein. The data show 350,000 or so distinct CDR3 sequences, under 25% seen once. Sequencing was carried out using PBMCs or a T cell subset sorted from them (not recorded which). All receptors derive from an adult woman who had mild COVID-19 (a few samples of this study predate the infection). Cell type and time point are not known.

This clonotype was detected ten times or more. V gene TRBV5-1 combines with J gene TRBJ2-7; D is perhaps TRBD1 (5 bases). The V gene's germline CDR1 is SGHRS and CDR2 YFSETQ. CDR3 size: 15 residues. V was cut by 2 bases and J by 0 bases, with 12 bases left in between. CDR3 nucleotides: TGCGCCAGCAGCTTATCGACAGTTTTCTCCTACGAGCAGTACTTC. Its translation: CASSLSTVFSYEQYF.

The DNA of the CDR3 is TGTGCCAGCAGCGAGACGACAGGGCAAGGGCAGCCCCAGCATTTT. It codes for CASSETTGQGQPQHF. The chain joins TRBV9 to TRBJ1-5, with 7 bases matching TRBD1. The CDR3 runs to 15 residues. Germline V lookup: CDR1 SGDLS, CDR2 YYNGEE. Losses at the gene ends were 3 bases for V and 7 bases for J; bases not matched to a gene: 10.

This clonotype was recorded a few times. The rearrangement joins TRBV12-3 or TRBV12-4 to TRBJ2-3, with 7 bases matching TRBD2. The V gene end was trimmed by 6 bases and the J gene end by 1 base; junction bases not matched to a gene: 10. CDR3 length: 16 residues. This chain's CDR3 is CASSLDGAGGTDTQYF. The CDR3 coding sequence is TGTGCCAGCAGCCTCGACGGGGCGGGAGGCACAGATACGCAGTATTTT.

This clonotype was seen a handful of times. The chain recombines TRBV7-6 with TRBJ2-5; 10 nucleotides line up with TRBD2. Germline CDR1 is SGHVS and CDR2 is FNYEAQ. J lost 5 bases, V lost 8 bases, and 17 bases had no gene match. This CDR3 is built from 17 residues. The CDR3 DNA reads as TGTGCCAGCCGGCGGACTAGCGGATACAACCTCCACGAGACCCAGTACTTC. Encoded protein: CASRRTSGYNLHETQYF.

The sample holds a few counts of this clonotype. The gene calls are TRBV20-1 and TRBJ2-7; 9 bases line up with TRBD1. Germline-derived CDR1 and CDR2 are DFQATT and SNEGSKA (reference sequence). The CDR3 is 15 residues long. J lost 9 bases, V lost 6 bases, and 18 bases had no gene match. The CDR3 DNA follows: TGCAGTGCCAAACTACAGGGGGCAATCGAGAGTGGGCAGTACTTC. This encodes CSAKLQGAIESGQYF.

This clonotype has at least ten counts. The chain employs TRBV12-3 or TRBV12-4 and TRBJ2-1; TRBD1 might be the D (6 bases). V lost 6 bases to trimming and J lost 7 bases, with 16 bases between them. CDR3 size: 14 residues. CDR3 DNA sequence: TGTGCCAGCAGCCCGCCGCGTAGGGGGAATGAGCAGTTCTTC. Encoded protein: CASSPPRRGNEQFF.

The V gene is TRBV20-1, the J gene TRBJ2-1; 8 nucleotides align to TRBD2. From germline, CDR1 is DFQATT and CDR2 SNEGSKA (reference sequence). The CDR3 sequence is 18 residues long. J was trimmed by 3 bases and V by 0 bases; bases with no gene match: 13. The chain's CDR3 is CSARDVISGTPYYNEQFF. CDR3 coding DNA: TGCAGTGCTAGAGATGTTATTAGCGGGACCCCGTACTACAATGAGCAGTTCTTC.

This clonotype was recorded a few times. The chain employs TRBV2 and TRBJ2-7; 14 bases align to TRBD2. CDR3 length: 14 amino acids. In germline, CDR1 is SNHLY, CDR2 FYNNEI. The trim removed 5 bases at V and 9 bases at J, leaving 6 bases unmatched. In DNA form, the CDR3 reads TGTGCCAGCAGTACGGGACTAGCGGGAGTTGTGCAGTACTTC. Encoded protein: CASSTGLAGVVQYF.

This chain connects TRBV20-1 to TRBJ2-6; a weak D match, TRBD2 (5 bases). The CDR3 sequence is 14 residues long. CDR1 and CDR2 from the germline V gene are DFQATT and SNEGSKA (reference sequence). V lost 3 bases and J 1 base, leaving 7 bases between the germline ends. CDR3 residues: CSASRGSGANVLTF. The CDR3 DNA follows: TGCAGTGCTAGTCGAGGGTCTGGGGCCAACGTCCTGACTTTC.

This clonotype was seen many times. The rearrangement links TRBV15 to TRBJ2-5; D gene uncertain. Looked up from germline, CDR1 is LNHNV and CDR2 is YYDKDF (reference sequence). V dropped 1 base and J dropped 2 bases, with 5 bases sitting between them. The CDR3 is 13 residues long. Here the CDR3 reads CATSRAPQETQYF. The CDR3 DNA sequence: TGTGCCACCAGCAGAGCACCTCAAGAGACCCAGTACTTC.

This clonotype was detected many times. J is TRBJ2-3 and V is TRBV7-2, with 9 bases matching TRBD1. The CDR3 totals 18 residues. V shed 5 bases and J 6 bases; nucleotides not matched to a gene: 18. The germline CDR1 and CDR2 sequences are SGHTA and FQGNSA. The CDR3 sequence is CASSPNRLGQGQSDTQYF. The DNA of the CDR3 is TGTGCCAGCAGCCCTAACCGGTTAGGACAGGGGCAGTCTGATACGCAGTATTTT. Based on the CDR3 plus reference TRBV7-2 and TRBJ2-3, the full variable domain is GAGVSQSPSNKVTEKGKDVELRCDPISGHTALYWYRQSLGQGLEFLIYFQGNSAPDKSGLPSDRFSAERTGGSVSTLTIQRTQQEDSAVYLCASSPNRLGQGQSDTQYFGPGTRLTVL.

This clonotype was seen more than once but under ten times. The chain links TRBV12-3 or TRBV12-4 to TRBJ1-5; D not resolved. The V gene lost 4 bases and the J gene lost 0 bases, with 7 bases spanning the gap. This CDR3 is built from 14 residues. CDR3 residues: CASSSMGSNQPQHF. The CDR3 DNA is TGTGCCAGCAGTTCCATGGGTAGCAATCAGCCCCAGCATTTT.

This clonotype was counted at least ten times. The J gene is TRBJ2-1, the V gene TRBV28, with 9 bases aligning to TRBD1. This CDR3 has 13 residues. After removal of 8 bases from V and 4 bases from J, the junction contained 3 bases not matched to a gene. CDR1 and CDR2 from the germline V gene are MDHEN and SYDVKM. The CDR3 sequence is CASWGQGYNEQFF. The CDR3 nucleotides are TGTGCCAGCTGGGGACAGGGTTACAATGAGCAGTTCTTC.

This clonotype came up a few times. V is TRBV24-1 and J is TRBJ2-2, with D possibly being TRBD1 or TRBD2 (5 bases each). The CDR3 is 16 amino acids. Per the germline V gene, CDR1 is KGHDR and CDR2 is SFDVKD. V lost 3 bases and J 5 bases, leaving 15 bases between the germline ends. CDR3 sequence reads: CATSDPGRRTTGELFF. The CDR3 nucleotides read TGTGCCACCAGTGATCCGGGACGGAGGACGACCGGGGAGCTGTTTTTT.

This chain connects TRBV12-3 or TRBV12-4 to TRBJ1-2; D remains unclear. V was pared by 10 bases and J by 2 bases, with 14 bases between. There are 13 residues in the CDR3. CDR3 protein: CANQTPDNYGYTF. The CDR3 nucleotides are TGTGCCAACCAGACACCGGACAACTATGGCTACACCTTC.

This clonotype was observed a few times. This chain uses TRBV20-1 with TRBJ1-6, with 9 bases lining up with TRBD1. V trimming: 4 bases; J trimming: 9 bases; junction bases outside the gene matches: 10. Germline V CDR1 and CDR2: DFQATT, SNEGSKA (reference sequence). CDR3 length: 15 residues. CDR3 amino acids: CSAIPGTGWGSPLHF. In nucleotides, the CDR3 is TGCAGTGCTATTCCCGGGACAGGGTGGGGTTCACCCCTCCACTTT.

This clonotype came up a few times. The genes are TRBV6-4 and TRBJ2-3; no clear D. The germline V gene has CDR1 MRHNA and CDR2 SNTAGT. V was pared by 11 bases and J by 4 bases, with 22 bases between. The CDR3 is 15 residues long. CDR3 nucleotide sequence: TGTGCCGCCTCTGCCGAGGCGGAACGACCAGATACGCAGTATTTT. This encodes CAASAEAERPDTQYF.

J is TRBJ1-2 and V is TRBV12-3 or TRBV12-4; 11 bases agree with TRBD1. The V gene end was trimmed by 5 bases and the J gene end by 8 bases; junction bases not matched to a gene: 16. The CDR3 consists of 17 residues. The CDR3 coding sequence is TGTGCCAGCAGTATTAGCGGGAGGGACAGGGGGACCGAGGGCTACACCTTC. Its protein product is CASSISGRDRGTEGYTF.

This clonotype was detected only a few times. This sequence joins TRBV7-9 and TRBJ2-1; 8 bases are a match to TRBD2. CDR1 and CDR2 from the germline V gene are SEHNR and FQNEAQ (reference sequence). This CDR3 comprises 15 residues. V was pared by 1 base and J by 8 bases, with 7 bases of the junction left unmatched. The CDR3 nucleotides are TGTGCCAGCAGCTTAGGGGCGGGAGGAAGGGATGAGCAGTTCTTC. Translation gives CASSLGAGGRDEQFF.

This clonotype came up a few times. This sequence joins TRBV7-3 and TRBJ1-1, with no clear D. CDR3 length: 14 residues. CDR1 SGHTA and CDR2 FQGTGA come from the germline V gene. Trimming removed 5 bases from V and 1 base from J, with 11 bases in between. The DNA of the CDR3 is TGTGCCAGCAGCCCTCAGTCGAGGAACACTGAAGCTTTCTTT. Residues: CASSPQSRNTEAFF.

The rearrangement uses TRBV6-2 or TRBV6-3 and TRBJ2-7; 8 bases are shared with TRBD2. The CDR3 sequence is 15 residues long. The trim removed 2 bases at V and 3 bases at J, leaving 6 bases unmatched. CDR1 is MNHEY and CDR2 is SVGEGT in the germline V gene. The CDR3 here is CASSYASGPVYEQYF. CDR3 bases: TGTGCCAGCAGTTACGCTAGCGGGCCGGTCTACGAGCAGTACTTC.

This clonotype was seen a few times. This chain connects TRBV29-1 to TRBJ2-3; weak D call: TRBD1 (6 bases). Per germline, CDR1 SQVTM and CDR2 ANQGSEA. The CDR3 extends over 13 amino acids. V lost 7 bases and J lost 3, with 14 bases in between. CDR3 coding DNA: TGCAGCGCCACAGGGTCCGGAACAGATACGCAGTATTTT. Protein sequence: CSATGSGTDTQYF.

The chain employs TRBV9 and TRBJ1-2; 9 positions match TRBD1. Germline V gene sequence: CDR1 SGDLS, CDR2 YYNGEE. The CDR3 totals 16 residues. The V segment lost 2 bases and the J segment 2 bases; nucleotides outside the gene matches: 7. CDR3 sequence (DNA): TGTGCCAGCAGCGTCCACCGGGACAGGGAGAACTATGGCTACACCTTC. Amino acids: CASSVHRDRENYGYTF.

This clonotype turned up a few times. This chain links TRBV2 with TRBJ2-3; D perhaps matches TRBD1 (6 bases). V was shortened by 6 bases and J by 0 bases, with 13 bases between the two germline ends. In germline, CDR1 is SNHLY, CDR2 FYNNEI. CDR3 size: 15 residues. The DNA of the CDR3 is TGTGCCAGCAGACGGGACACCACTAGCACAGATACGCAGTATTTT. Amino acid sequence: CASRRDTTSTDTQYF.